The TCR beta chain described here comes from a study of cytomegalovirus exposure and HLA in healthy donors. The trim removed 5 bases at V and 4 bases at J, leaving 7 bases unmatched. The CDR3 is 15 residues long. In germline, CDR1 is PRHDT, CDR2 FYEKMQ (reference sequence). The table came from immunoSEQ multiplex PCR; TCRdb's copy has only in-frame clones and leaves some out. Of 150,000 or so clones in the sample, 89% were seen once. In this sample, this clone turned up once. No antigen is known for it. General study points: Subsequent analysis revealed that first-cohort TCR clusters tended to co-occur in the 110 or so validation repertoires.

The sequencing sample was made of PBMCs. The sequence was collected from a woman under 30 in good health and CMV-seropositive. The rearrangement uses TRBV13 and TRBJ1-2, with TRBD1 matching 10 bases. The CDR3 coding sequence is TGTGCCAGCAGCGATAGCAGGACAGGGGGCTATGGCTACACCTTC. Translation: CASSDSRTGGYGYTF.